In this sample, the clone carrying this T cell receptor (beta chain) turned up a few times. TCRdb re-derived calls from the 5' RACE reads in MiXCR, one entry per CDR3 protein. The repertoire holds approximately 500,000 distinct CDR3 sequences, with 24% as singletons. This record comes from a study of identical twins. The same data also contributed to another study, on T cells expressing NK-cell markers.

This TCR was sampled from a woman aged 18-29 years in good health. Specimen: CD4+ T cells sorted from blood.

The CDR3, as DNA: TGTGCCACCATAACTTGGGACAGTCACTCTGGAAACACCATATATTTT. It translates to CATITWDSHSGNTIYF. The rearrangement joins TRBV24-1 to TRBJ1-3; 7 nucleotides agree with TRBD1. J lost 0 bases, V lost 8 bases, and 9 bases had no gene match. The germline V gene has CDR1 KGHDR and CDR2 SFDVKD. The CDR3 contains 16 residues.